Presented here are 21 T cell receptor beta chains from one specimen sequenced in a study of blood T cells in healthy people across ages. For the second PCR, which ran for roughly 6 to 12 cycles, a sample-barcoded 5' primer and a J-beta primer mix were used. A single record per CDR3 protein comes from TCRdb applying MiXCR to the 5' RACE reads. The table shows some 900,000 distinct CDR3 sequences, with 25% to 35% occurring only once. The sequencing input was blood. The receptors originated from a woman at least 80 years old in good health.

The chain joins TRBV28 to TRBJ2-7, with D possibly being TRBD2 (5 bases). V gave up 4 bases and J gave up 6 bases, with 16 bases separating them. From germline, CDR1 is MDHEN and CDR2 SYDVKM. This CDR3 comprises 14 residues. The chain's CDR3 is CASSSGLPEGEQYF. The CDR3 region has the DNA TGTGCCAGCAGTTCCGGACTGCCGGAAGGCGAGCAGTACTTC.

Regarding this clonotype: A much larger clone is a single base away; this may be a read error. V usage is TRBV28 and J usage is TRBJ1-2; D is ambiguous. V lost 2 bases, J lost 4 bases, and 11 bases lay in between. CDR3 length: 14 amino acids. The germline CDR1 and CDR2 sequences are MDHEN and SYDVKM. Written as DNA, the CDR3 is TGTGCCAGCAGTTTAGAACGGTCAGTCTATGGCTACACCTTC. Encoded protein: CASSLERSVYGYTF.

This rearrangement joins TRBV18 to TRBJ1-4; D ambiguous. Trimming left V 3 bases short and J 0 bases short, with 8 bases between. The CDR3 loop spans 15 amino acids. Germline-derived CDR1 and CDR2 are KGHSH and LQKENI. CDR3 sequence: CASSPWDSTNEKLFF. The CDR3 DNA reads as TGTGCCAGCTCACCGTGGGATTCAACTAATGAAAAACTGTTTTTT.

This clonotype occurred many times. The chain has TRBV7-2 and TRBJ2-2; possible D gene TRBD2, 6 bases. Germline CDR1 and CDR2: SGHTA and FQGNSA. The V end was cut by 5 bases, the J end by 4 bases, with 11 bases between. This CDR3 region has 14 residues. CDR3 nucleotide sequence: TGTGCCAGCAGCCCACGCGGGGCCACCGGGGAGCTGTTTTTT. This translates into CASSPRGATGELFF.

The V call is TRBV7-2, the J call TRBJ1-6; D is unresolved. V lost 2 bases to trimming and J lost 5 bases, with 7 bases between them. This CDR3 contains 14 residues. CDR1 and CDR2 from the germline V gene are SGHTA and FQGNSA. For the CDR3, the DNA is TGTGCCAGCAGCTTAAATCGGAATAATTCACCCCTCCACTTT. It translates to CASSLNRNNSPLHF.

The chain joins TRBV10-3 to TRBJ1-4; the D is unclear. Per germline, CDR1 ENHRY and CDR2 SYGVKD. Trimming stripped 3 bases from V and 14 bases from J, with 10 bases between. The CDR3 is 11 amino acids. The CDR3 DNA is TGTGCCATCAGTGAAGGGAGAAACCTGTTTTTT. This sequence encodes CAISEGRNLFF.

This clonotype has at least ten counts. V usage is TRBV5-1 and J usage is TRBJ1-2; TRBD1 matches at 7 bases. Germline V gene data show CDR1 as SGHRS and CDR2 as YFSETQ. The V and J ends lost 4 bases and 7 bases, in that order; junction bases with no gene match: 13. This CDR3 region has 15 residues. The CDR3 spells CASSLAAQGPGGYTF. CDR3 coding DNA: TGCGCCAGCAGCCTAGCGGCACAGGGGCCCGGTGGCTACACCTTC.

This clonotype was counted many times. V gene TRBV12-3 or TRBV12-4 combines with J gene TRBJ2-5; possibly TRBD1 for D (5 bases). The CDR3 loop spans 16 amino acids. Deletions cut 5 bases from V and 1 base from J, with 17 bases between. CDR3 region: CASSRSGQGGQETQYF. The CDR3 coding sequence is TGTGCCAGCAGTCGCTCAGGCCAGGGCGGCCAAGAGACCCAGTACTTC.

In its sample, this clonotype was seen many times. The chain carries TRBV4-1 and TRBJ2-5, with 12 nucleotides matching TRBD2. The length of the CDR3 is 17 residues. J was trimmed by 4 bases and V by 0 bases; bases with no gene match: 6. CDR1 MGHRA and CDR2 YSYEKL come from the germline V gene. Here the CDR3 reads CASSQDPSGGARETQYF. The CDR3 DNA is TGCGCCAGCAGCCAAGATCCTAGCGGGGGGGCGAGAGAGACCCAGTACTTC.

Worth noting for this clonotype: Being one base from a much bigger clone, this may be a read error. CDR3 amino acids: CASRMSRTGDEQYF. The CDR3 DNA follows: TGTGCCAGCAGAATGTCGAGGACAGGGGACGAGCAGTACTTC. The chain uses TRBV6-5 and TRBJ2-7, with 9 bases lining up with TRBD1. Germline CDR1 MNHEY, CDR2 SVGAGI. This CDR3 is built from 14 residues. Germline trimming cut 6 bases from V and 5 bases from J; bases unmatched to any gene: 8.

Many counts were recorded for this clonotype. The chain couples TRBV7-2 to TRBJ2-3, with D perhaps matching TRBD2 (5 bases). Germline V gene lookup returns CDR1 SGHTA and CDR2 FQGNSA. Trimming took 3 bases from V and 1 from J, leaving 14 bases between them. There are 16 residues in the CDR3. The CDR3 loop is CASSFRGSSGTDTQYF. As DNA, the CDR3 is TGTGCCAGCAGCTTCCGAGGGTCTTCCGGCACAGATACGCAGTATTTT.

The chain couples TRBV11-2 to TRBJ2-1; 8 nucleotides agree with TRBD2. The V and J ends lost 0 bases and 8 bases, in that order; junction bases with no gene match: 12. CDR1 is SGHAT and CDR2 is FQNNGV in the germline V gene. The CDR3 contains 17 residues. The CDR3 DNA sequence: TGTGCCAGCAGCTTAGATCTAGTGGCGGGGGGTGTCTATGAGCAGTTCTTC. Residues: CASSLDLVAGGVYEQFF.

This clonotype was detected many times. In nucleotides, the CDR3 is TGCGCCAGCAGGGGCCAGGGAGACTCCCAAATTTCACCCCTCCACTTT. Residues: CASRGQGDSQISPLHF. V and J are TRBV5-1 and TRBJ1-6; weak D call: TRBD1 (5 bases). Germline V gives CDR1 SGHRS, CDR2 YFSETQ. The length of the CDR3 is 16 residues. Trimming removed 5 bases from V and 9 bases from J, with 21 bases in between.

The table lists this clonotype with many counts. The chain is built from TRBV27 and TRBJ2-1, with 8 bases lining up with TRBD1. Germline V gives CDR1 MNHEY, CDR2 SMNVEV (reference sequence). V was clipped by 4 bases and J by 6 bases; unmatched bases: 8. The CDR3 is made up of 15 amino acids. The chain's CDR3 is CASSSRQGTFNEQFF. The CDR3 DNA reads as TGTGCCAGCAGTTCTCGACAGGGGACCTTCAATGAGCAGTTCTTC.

The V gene is TRBV28, the J gene TRBJ2-5; TRBD1 matches 10 bases. The trim removed 6 bases at V and 3 bases at J, leaving 4 bases unmatched. This CDR3 is built from 14 residues. The germline CDR1 and CDR2 sequences are MDHEN and SYDVKM. The CDR3 DNA reads TGTGCCAGCAGCTCGGGGACAGGGGAAGAGACCCAGTACTTC. Translating gives CASSSGTGEETQYF.

The J gene is TRBJ1-2, the V gene TRBV20-1; possibly TRBD1 for D (6 bases). CDR1 and CDR2 (germline): DFQATT, SNEGSKA (reference sequence). V was trimmed by 1 base and J by 5 bases, leaving 11 bases between them. The CDR3 loop spans 13 amino acids. The CDR3 loop is CSARANRDYGYTF. In DNA form, the CDR3 reads TGCAGTGCTAGAGCCAACAGGGATTATGGCTACACCTTC.

This clonotype showed up just a few times. This may be a read error: a much more frequent sequence differs by one nucleotide. The rearrangement uses TRBV5-1 and TRBJ2-1; no definite D call. Gene TRBJ2-7 matches the end of the DNA better, so the J call may be wrong. Germline V CDR1 and CDR2: SGHRS, YFSETQ. The CDR3 sequence is 16 residues long. CDR3 bases: TGCGCCAGCAGCTTGGTTCCAGGAGTCTCCTACAATGAGCAGTACTTC. Its protein is CASSLVPGVSYNEQYF.

This clonotype was counted a few times. This chain connects TRBV4-2 to TRBJ1-1, with D uncertain. Germline lookup yields CDR1 LGHNA and CDR2 YNFKEQ. The CDR3 extends over 15 amino acids. Trimming took 0 bases from V and 4 from J, leaving 12 bases between them. The CDR3 is CASSQEIAGSTEAFF. CDR3 in DNA: TGTGCCAGCAGCCAAGAAATCGCGGGGTCCACTGAAGCTTTCTTT.

This clonotype showed up just a few times. The chain joins TRBV20-1 to TRBJ2-3, with D possibly matching TRBD2 (7 bases). Trimming stripped 0 bases from V and 8 bases from J, with 18 bases between. The CDR3 is 15 amino acids. Germline-derived CDR1 and CDR2 are DFQATT and SNEGSKA (reference sequence). For the CDR3, the DNA is TGCAGTGCTAGAGATGGCAGGCGGGGGCGGGTTACGCAGTATTTT. This translates into CSARDGRRGRVTQYF.

The chain employs TRBV7-2 and TRBJ2-1; possible D gene TRBD2, 6 bases. V lost 0 bases and J lost 7, with 22 bases in between. The CDR3 contains 18 residues. Germline lookup yields CDR1 SGHTA and CDR2 FQGNSA. CDR3 loop: CASSLAQIGGAFGNEQFF. The CDR3 DNA reads TGTGCCAGCAGCTTAGCGCAGATTGGCGGGGCCTTTGGGAATGAGCAGTTCTTC.

This clonotype was seen more than once but under ten times. This chain uses TRBV28 with TRBJ1-1; D gene uncertain. V lost 3 bases, J lost 1 base, and 3 bases lay in between. The CDR3 length is 12 residues. Germline assignment: CDR1 MDHEN and CDR2 SYDVKM. The CDR3 bases are TGTGCCAGCAGTTTCACGAACACTGAAGCTTTCTTT. Amino acids: CASSFTNTEAFF.